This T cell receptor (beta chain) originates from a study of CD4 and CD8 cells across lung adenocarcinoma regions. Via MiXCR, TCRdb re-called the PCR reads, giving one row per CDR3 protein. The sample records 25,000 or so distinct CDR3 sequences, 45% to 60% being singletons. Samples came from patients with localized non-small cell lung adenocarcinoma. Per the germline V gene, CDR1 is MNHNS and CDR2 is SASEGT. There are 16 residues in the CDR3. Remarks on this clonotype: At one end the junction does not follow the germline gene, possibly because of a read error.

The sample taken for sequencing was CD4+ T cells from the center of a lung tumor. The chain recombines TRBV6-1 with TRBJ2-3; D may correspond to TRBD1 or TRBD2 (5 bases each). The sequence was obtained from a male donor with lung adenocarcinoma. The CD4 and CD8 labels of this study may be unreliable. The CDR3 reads CASTYGGASGKETQYF. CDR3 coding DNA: TGTGCCAGCACGTACGGTGGGGCCAGCGGCAAAGAGACGCAGTACTTT.